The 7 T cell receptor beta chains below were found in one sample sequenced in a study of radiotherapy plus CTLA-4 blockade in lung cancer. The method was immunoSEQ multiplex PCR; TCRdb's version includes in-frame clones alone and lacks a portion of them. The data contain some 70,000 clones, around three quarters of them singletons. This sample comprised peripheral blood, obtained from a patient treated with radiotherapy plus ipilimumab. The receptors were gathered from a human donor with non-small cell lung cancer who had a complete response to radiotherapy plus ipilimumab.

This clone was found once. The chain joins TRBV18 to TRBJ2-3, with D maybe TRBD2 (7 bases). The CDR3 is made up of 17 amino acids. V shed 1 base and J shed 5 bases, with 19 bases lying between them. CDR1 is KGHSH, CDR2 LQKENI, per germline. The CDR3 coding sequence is TGTGCCAGCTCACCACGCATGAGGGGGGGGGCCATAGATACGCAGTATTTT. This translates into CASSPRMRGGAIDTQYF.

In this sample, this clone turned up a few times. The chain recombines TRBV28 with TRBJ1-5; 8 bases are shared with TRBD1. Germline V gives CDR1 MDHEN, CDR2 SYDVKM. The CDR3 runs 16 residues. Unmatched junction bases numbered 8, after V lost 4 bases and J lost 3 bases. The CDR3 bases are TGTGCCAGCAGTTCGACAGACAGGGGCAACAATCAGCCCCAGCATTTT. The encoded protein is CASSSTDRGNNQPQHF.

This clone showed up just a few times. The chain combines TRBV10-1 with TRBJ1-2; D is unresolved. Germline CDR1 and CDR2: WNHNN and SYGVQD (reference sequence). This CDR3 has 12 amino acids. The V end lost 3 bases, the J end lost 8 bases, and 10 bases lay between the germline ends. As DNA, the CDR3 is TGCGCCAGCAGTGACGGGGTACGCGGCTACACCTTC. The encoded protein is CASSDGVRGYTF.

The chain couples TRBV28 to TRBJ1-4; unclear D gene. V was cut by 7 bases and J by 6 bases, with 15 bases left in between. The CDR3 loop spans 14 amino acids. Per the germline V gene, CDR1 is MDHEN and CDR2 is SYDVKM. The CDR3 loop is CASTLPGSYEKLFF. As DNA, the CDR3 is TGTGCCAGCACACTCCCGGGTAGTTATGAAAAACTGTTTTTT.

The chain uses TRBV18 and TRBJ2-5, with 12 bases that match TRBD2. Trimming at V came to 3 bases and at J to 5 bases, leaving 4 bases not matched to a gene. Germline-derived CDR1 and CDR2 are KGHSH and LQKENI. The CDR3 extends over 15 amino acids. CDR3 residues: CASSPTSGSQETQYF. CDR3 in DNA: TGTGCCAGCTCACCGACTAGCGGGAGTCAGGAGACCCAGTACTTC.

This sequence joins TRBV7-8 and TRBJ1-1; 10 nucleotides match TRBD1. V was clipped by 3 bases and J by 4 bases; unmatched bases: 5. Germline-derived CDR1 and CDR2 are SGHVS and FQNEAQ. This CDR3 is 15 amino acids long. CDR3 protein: CASSLGTGDGTEAFF. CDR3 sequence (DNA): TGTGCCAGCAGCTTGGGGACAGGGGACGGCACTGAAGCTTTCTTT.

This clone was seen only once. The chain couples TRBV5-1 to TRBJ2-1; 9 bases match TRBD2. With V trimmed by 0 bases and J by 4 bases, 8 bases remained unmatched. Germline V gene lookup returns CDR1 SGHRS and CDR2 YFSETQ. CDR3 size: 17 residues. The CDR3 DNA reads TGCGCCAGCAGCTTGGGGCAACTAGCGGGTTCATACAATGAGCAGTTCTTC. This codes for CASSLGQLAGSYNEQFF.